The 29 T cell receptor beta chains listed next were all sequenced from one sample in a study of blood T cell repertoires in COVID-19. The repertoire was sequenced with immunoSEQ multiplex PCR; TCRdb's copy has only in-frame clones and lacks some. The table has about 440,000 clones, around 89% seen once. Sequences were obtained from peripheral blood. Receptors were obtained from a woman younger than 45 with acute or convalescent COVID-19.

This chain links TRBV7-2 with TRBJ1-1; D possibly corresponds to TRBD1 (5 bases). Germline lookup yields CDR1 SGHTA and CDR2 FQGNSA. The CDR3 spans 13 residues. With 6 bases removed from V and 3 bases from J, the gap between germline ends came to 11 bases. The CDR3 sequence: CASSTRDHTEAFF. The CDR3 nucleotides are TGTGCCAGCAGTACCAGGGATCACACTGAAGCTTTCTTT.

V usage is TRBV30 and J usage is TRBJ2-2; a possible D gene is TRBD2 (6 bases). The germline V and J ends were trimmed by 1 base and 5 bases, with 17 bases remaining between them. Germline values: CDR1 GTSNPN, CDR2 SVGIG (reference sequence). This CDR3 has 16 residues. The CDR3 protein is CAWSDLFGAGTGELFF. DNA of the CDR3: TGTGCCTGGAGTGATCTATTCGGGGCGGGGACCGGGGAGCTGTTTTTT.

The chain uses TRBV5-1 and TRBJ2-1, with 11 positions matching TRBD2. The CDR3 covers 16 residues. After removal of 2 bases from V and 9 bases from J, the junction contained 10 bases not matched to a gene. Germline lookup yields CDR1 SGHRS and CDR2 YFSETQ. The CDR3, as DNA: TGCGCCAGCAGCTTCCGACTAGCGGGGATAAGTGGTGAGCAGTTCTTC. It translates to CASSFRLAGISGEQFF.

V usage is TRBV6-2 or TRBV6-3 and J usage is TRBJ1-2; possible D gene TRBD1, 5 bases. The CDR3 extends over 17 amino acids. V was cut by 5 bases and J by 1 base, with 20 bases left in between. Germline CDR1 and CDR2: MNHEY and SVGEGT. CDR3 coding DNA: TGTGCCAGCAGTCCCTCGGGACTCGGGATGAATAACTATGGCTACACCTTC. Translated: CASSPSGLGMNNYGYTF.

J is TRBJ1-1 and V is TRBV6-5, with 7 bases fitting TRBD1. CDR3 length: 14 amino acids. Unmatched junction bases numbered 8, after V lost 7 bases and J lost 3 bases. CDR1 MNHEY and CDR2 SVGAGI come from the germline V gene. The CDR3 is CASTSTGADTEAFF. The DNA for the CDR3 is TGTGCCAGCACCTCTACAGGGGCGGACACTGAAGCTTTCTTT.

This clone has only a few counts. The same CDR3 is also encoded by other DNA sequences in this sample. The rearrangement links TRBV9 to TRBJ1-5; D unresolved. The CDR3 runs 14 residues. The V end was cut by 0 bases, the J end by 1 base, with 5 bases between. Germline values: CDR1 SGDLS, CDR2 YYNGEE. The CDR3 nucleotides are TGTGCCAGCAGCGTAGGAGGGAGCAATCAGCCCCAGCATTTT. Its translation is CASSVGGSNQPQHF.

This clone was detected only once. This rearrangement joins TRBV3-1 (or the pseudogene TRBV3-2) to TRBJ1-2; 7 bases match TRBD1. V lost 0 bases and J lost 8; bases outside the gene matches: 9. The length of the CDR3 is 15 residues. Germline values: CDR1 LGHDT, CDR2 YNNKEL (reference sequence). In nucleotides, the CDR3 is TGTGCCAGCAGCCAAGATGGAGTACAGGGGAACGGCTACACCTTC. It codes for CASSQDGVQGNGYTF.

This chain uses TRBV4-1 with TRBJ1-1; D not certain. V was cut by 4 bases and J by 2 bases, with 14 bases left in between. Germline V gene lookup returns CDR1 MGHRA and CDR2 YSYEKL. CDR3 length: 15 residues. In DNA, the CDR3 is TGCGCCAGCAGCCTTGCCCCGCGGGCTAACACTGAAGCTTTCTTT. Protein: CASSLAPRANTEAFF.

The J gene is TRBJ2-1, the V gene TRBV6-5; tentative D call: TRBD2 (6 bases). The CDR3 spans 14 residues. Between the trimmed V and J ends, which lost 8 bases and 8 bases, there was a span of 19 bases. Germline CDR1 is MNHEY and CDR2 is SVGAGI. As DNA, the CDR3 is TGTGCCAGCCGAAAGTCGGGTTGGGGGGATGAGCAGTTCTTC. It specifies CASRKSGWGDEQFF.

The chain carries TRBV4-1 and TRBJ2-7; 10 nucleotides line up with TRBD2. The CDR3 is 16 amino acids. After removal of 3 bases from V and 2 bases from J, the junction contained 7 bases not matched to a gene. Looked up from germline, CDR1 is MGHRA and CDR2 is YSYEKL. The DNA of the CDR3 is TGCGCCAGCAGCCACGAAACTAGCGGGGCTGCCTACGAGCAGTACTTC. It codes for CASSHETSGAAYEQYF.

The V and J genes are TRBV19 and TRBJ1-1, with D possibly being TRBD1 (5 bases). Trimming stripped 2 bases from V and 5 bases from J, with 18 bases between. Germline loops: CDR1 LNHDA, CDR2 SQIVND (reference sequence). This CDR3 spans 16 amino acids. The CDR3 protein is CASSILGPEQVTEAFF. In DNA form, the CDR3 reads TGTGCCAGTAGTATATTAGGGCCCGAACAGGTGACTGAAGCTTTCTTT.

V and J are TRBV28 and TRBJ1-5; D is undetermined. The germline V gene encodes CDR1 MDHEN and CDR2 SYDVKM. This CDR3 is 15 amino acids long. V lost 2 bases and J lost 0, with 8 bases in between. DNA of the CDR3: TGTGCCAGCAGTTTAGGAGGGTATAGCAATCAGCCCCAGCATTTT. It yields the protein CASSLGGYSNQPQHF.

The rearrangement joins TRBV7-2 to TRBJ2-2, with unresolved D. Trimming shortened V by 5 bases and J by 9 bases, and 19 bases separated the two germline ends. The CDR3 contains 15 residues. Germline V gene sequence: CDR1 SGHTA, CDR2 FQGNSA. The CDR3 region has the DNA TGTGCCAGCAGCCGCTCCCGCGCCTCGACTCGGGAGCTGTTTTTT. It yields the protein CASSRSRASTRELFF.

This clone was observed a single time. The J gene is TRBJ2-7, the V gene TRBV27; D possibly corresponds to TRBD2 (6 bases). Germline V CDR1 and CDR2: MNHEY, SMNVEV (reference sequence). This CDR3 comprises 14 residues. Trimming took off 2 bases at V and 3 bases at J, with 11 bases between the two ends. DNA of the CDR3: TGTGCCAGCAGTTTAGCCGGGGGTGGCTACGAGCAGTACTTC. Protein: CASSLAGGGYEQYF.

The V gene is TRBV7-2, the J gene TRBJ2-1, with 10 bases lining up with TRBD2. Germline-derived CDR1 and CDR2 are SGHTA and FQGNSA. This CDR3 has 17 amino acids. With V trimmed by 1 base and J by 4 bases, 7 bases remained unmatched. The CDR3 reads CASSLESGGAGYNEQFF. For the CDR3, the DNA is TGTGCCAGCAGCTTAGAGAGCGGGGGGGCTGGGTACAATGAGCAGTTCTTC.

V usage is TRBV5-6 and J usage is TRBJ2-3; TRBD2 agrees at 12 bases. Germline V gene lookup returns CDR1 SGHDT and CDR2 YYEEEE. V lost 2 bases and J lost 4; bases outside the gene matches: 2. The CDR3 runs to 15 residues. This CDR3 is CASSFPSGGADTQYF. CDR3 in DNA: TGTGCCAGCAGCTTTCCTAGCGGGGGGGCAGATACGCAGTATTTT.

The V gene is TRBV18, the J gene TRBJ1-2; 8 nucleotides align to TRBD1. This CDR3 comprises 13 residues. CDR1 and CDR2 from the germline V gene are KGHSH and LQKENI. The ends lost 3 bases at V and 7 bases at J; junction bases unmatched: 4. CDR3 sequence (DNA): TGTGCCAGCTCACCCAGGGGGCTGGGTGGCTACACCTTC. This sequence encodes CASSPRGLGGYTF. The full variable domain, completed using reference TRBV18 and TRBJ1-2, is NAGVMQNPRHLVRRRGQEARLRCSPMKGHSHVYWYRQLPEEGLKFMVYLQKENIIDESGMPKERFSAEFPKEGPSILRIQQVVRGDSAAYFCASSPRGLGGYTFGSGTRLTVV.

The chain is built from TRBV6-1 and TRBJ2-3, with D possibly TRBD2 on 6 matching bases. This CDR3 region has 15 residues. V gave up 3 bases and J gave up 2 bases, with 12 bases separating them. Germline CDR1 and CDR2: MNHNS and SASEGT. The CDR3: CASSEGGWATDTQYF. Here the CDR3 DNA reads TGTGCCAGCAGTGAGGGGGGTTGGGCCACAGATACGCAGTATTTT.

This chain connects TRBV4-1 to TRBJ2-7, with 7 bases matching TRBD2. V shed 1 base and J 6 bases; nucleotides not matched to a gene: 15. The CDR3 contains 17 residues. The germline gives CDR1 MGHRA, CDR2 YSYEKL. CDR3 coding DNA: TGCGCCAGCAGCCAAGCCTTGGGGGGGAGAGAACATACCGAGCAGTACTTC. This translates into CASSQALGGREHTEQYF.

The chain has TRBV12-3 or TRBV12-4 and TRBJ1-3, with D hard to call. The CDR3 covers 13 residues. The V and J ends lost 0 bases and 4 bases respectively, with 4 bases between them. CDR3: CASSLASGNTIYF. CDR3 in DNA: TGTGCCAGCAGTTTAGCGTCGGGAAACACCATATATTTT.

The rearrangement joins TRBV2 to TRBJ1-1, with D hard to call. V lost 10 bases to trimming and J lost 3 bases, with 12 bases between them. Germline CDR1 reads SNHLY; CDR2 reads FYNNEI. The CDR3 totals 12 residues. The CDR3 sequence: CATNSVDTEAFF. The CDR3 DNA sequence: TGTGCCACCAACTCCGTCGACACTGAAGCTTTCTTT.

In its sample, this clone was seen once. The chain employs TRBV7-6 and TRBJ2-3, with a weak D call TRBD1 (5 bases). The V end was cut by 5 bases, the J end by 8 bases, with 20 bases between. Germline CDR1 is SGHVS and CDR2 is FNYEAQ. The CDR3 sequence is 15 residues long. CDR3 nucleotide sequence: TGTGCCAGCAGCCCAAGGGGTACTTTTGGTGGTACGCAGTATTTT. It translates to CASSPRGTFGGTQYF.

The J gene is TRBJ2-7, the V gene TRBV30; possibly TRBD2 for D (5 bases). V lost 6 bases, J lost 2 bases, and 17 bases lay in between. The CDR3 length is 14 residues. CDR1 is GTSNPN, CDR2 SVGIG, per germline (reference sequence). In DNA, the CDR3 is TGTGCCTGTCACCCGGGAAGTCTGACCTACGAGCAGTACTTC. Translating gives CACHPGSLTYEQYF. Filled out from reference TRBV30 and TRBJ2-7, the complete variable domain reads SQTIHQWPATLVQPVGSPLSLECTVEGTSNPNLYWYRQAAGRGLQLLFYSVGIGQISSEVPQNLSASRPQDRQFILSSKKLLLSDSGFYLCACHPGSLTYEQYFGPGTRLTVT.

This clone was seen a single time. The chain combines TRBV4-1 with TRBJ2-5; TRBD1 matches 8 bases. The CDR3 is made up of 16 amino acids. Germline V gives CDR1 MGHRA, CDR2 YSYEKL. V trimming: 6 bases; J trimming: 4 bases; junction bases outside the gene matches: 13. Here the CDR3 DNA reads TGCGCCAGCAGTCCAGGGCAGGGGGCATCGAGAGAGACCCAGTACTTC. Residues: CASSPGQGASRETQYF.

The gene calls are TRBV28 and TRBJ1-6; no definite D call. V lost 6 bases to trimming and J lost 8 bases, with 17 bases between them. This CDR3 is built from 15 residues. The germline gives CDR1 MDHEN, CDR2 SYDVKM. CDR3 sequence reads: CASSFPGRPYSPLHF. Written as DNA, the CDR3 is TGTGCCAGCAGCTTCCCGGGGAGACCCTATTCACCCCTCCACTTT.

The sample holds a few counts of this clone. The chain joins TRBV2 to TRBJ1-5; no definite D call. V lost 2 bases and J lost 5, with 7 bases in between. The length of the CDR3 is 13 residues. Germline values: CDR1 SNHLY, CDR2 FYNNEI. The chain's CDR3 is CASSESRDQPQHF. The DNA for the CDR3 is TGTGCCAGCAGTGAAAGCCGGGATCAGCCCCAGCATTTT. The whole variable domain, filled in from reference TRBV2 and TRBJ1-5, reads EPEVTQTPSHQVTQMGQEVILRCVPISNHLYFYWYRQILGQKVEFLVSFYNNEISEKSEIFDDQFSVERPDGSNFTLKIRSTKLEDSAMYFCASSESRDQPQHFGDGTRLSIL.

The CDR3 is CASTGTQRGASYEQYF. CDR3 nucleotides: TGTGCCAGCACGGGGACTCAGCGGGGGGCCTCCTACGAGCAGTACTTC. V is TRBV2 and J is TRBJ2-7; the match to TRBD2 covers 9 bases. V was pared by 7 bases and J by 0 bases, with 10 bases of the junction left unmatched. The CDR3 sequence is 16 residues long. CDR1 and CDR2 (germline): SNHLY, FYNNEI.

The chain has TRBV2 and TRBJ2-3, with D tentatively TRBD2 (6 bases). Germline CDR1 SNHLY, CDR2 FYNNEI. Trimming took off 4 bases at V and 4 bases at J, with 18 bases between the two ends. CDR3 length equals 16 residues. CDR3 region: CASSGTSIPLPDTQYF. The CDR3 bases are TGTGCCAGCAGTGGAACTAGCATACCCCTCCCAGATACGCAGTATTTT.

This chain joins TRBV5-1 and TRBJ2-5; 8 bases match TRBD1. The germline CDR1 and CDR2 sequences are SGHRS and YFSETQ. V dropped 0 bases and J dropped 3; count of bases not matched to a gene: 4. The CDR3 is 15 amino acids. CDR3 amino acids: CASSLGQGFEETQYF. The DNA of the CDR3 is TGCGCCAGCAGCTTGGGACAGGGGTTCGAAGAGACCCAGTACTTC.